The clone carrying this TCR beta chain was seen only once. The data originate from a study of blood T cell repertoires in COVID-19. As for the study in general: The study drew acute and convalescent COVID-19 samples from the United States, Italy and Spain. Nucleic acid was either cDNA or gDNA, and it came from T cells, B-cell-depleted T cells, or PBMCs.

CDR1 is MNHEY and CDR2 is SVGAGI in the germline V gene. This CDR3 region has 13 residues. The V end lost 6 bases, the J end lost 4 bases, and 10 bases lay between the germline ends. Original handling: Estimation of nucleated cell counts was performed using reference gene primer amplification. Clones were read by immunoSEQ multiplex PCR, and TCRdb kept only the in-frame ones, dropping some. The DNA was the basis for D and trimming; V, J and clone size are from that table. The table has tens of thousands of clones, 87% seen once. The specimen sequenced was peripheral blood. The sequence was collected from a man aged 50 to 59 with active COVID-19. This rearrangement joins TRBV6-5 to TRBJ1-5, with D unclear. For the CDR3, the DNA is TGTGCCAGCAGCTCGTCGGGGAATCAGCCCCAGCATTTT. It yields the protein CASSSSGNQPQHF.